The rows below give T cell receptor beta chains drawn from one sample of a study of metastatic and nonmetastatic thyroid tumors. TCRdb re-called the PCR reads through MiXCR. The table records tens of thousands of clones, 9.5% to 15% of them present only once. The sequenced sample was blood. All receptors derive from a female donor with papillary thyroid cancer or a benign thyroid nodule (not recorded which). Some clones in this sample may be carry-over from other donors' samples. Both conserved end residues are part of each CDR3. Fields, in order: V gene, D gene, clone size, J gene, CDR3 DNA, CDR3 protein. The D gene is left open where the match is weak. Clone size is not always given. Where it is, it says once, few, many or a class for expanded clones.

v_gene: TRBV27; d_gene: -; abundance: many; j_gene: TRBJ1-6; CDR3nt: TGTGCCAGCCGCTTGGGACTAAGTTCACCCCTCCACTTT; CDR3aa: CASRLGLSSPLHF
v_gene: TRBV12-3/TRBV12-4; d_gene: -; abundance: many; j_gene: TRBJ1-1; CDR3nt: TGTGCCAGCAGTCGCGGGGTGGACAGACGGAACACTGAAGCTTTCTTT; CDR3aa: CASSRGVDRRNTEAFF
v_gene: TRBV30; d_gene: TRBD1; abundance: -; j_gene: TRBJ1-1; CDR3nt: TGTGCCTGTAATCCGACAGGGGCTCCAACTGAAGCTTTCTTT; CDR3aa: CACNPTGAPTEAFF
v_gene: TRBV28; d_gene: -; abundance: many; j_gene: TRBJ1-2; CDR3nt: TGTGCCAGCAGTTTCGCCCCAGGGAACAACTATGGCTACACCTTC; CDR3aa: CASSFAPGNNYGYTF
v_gene: TRBV30; d_gene: TRBD1; abundance: many; j_gene: TRBJ2-3; CDR3nt: TGTGCCTGGAGCCATGGACAGGAATGGCAGTATTTT; CDR3aa: CAWSHGQEWQYF
v_gene: TRBV7-6; d_gene: TRBD1; abundance: -; j_gene: TRBJ2-7; CDR3nt: TGTGCCAGCAGGTTCCGGGACAGGGTGCTTATCGAGCAGTACTTC; CDR3aa: CASRFRDRVLIEQYF
v_gene: TRBV12-3/TRBV12-4; d_gene: TRBD2; abundance: many; j_gene: TRBJ2-1; CDR3nt: TGTGCCAGCAGTTTCACTAGCGTGCCCTCCGATGGTCTGTTCTTC; CDR3aa: CASSFTSVPSDGLFF
v_gene: TRBV7-9; d_gene: -; abundance: many; j_gene: TRBJ1-1; CDR3nt: TGTGCCAGCAGCGCCGAGGTGGGGACAGCTTTCTTT; CDR3aa: CASSAEVGTAFF
v_gene: TRBV10-3; d_gene: -; abundance: many; j_gene: TRBJ2-7; CDR3nt: TGTGCCATCAGTGAGTCCATATCTCAAGGTCCCCAGCCGGAATTC; CDR3aa: CAISESISQGPQPEF
v_gene: TRBV20-1; d_gene: -; abundance: many; j_gene: TRBJ1-5; CDR3nt: TGCAGTGCTAGTCATTTTGGGGGACTCGGAAACAATCAGCCCCAGCATTTT; CDR3aa: CSASHFGGLGNNQPQHF
v_gene: TRBV2; d_gene: -; abundance: many; j_gene: TRBJ2-7; CDR3nt: TGTGCCAGCAGGAACAGGGTCGGGCCCTACGAGCAGTACTTC; CDR3aa: CASRNRVGPYEQYF
v_gene: TRBV19; d_gene: TRBD1; abundance: -; j_gene: TRBJ1-5; CDR3nt: TGTGCCAGTACCGACAGGGAAGGTCAGCCCCAGCATTTT; CDR3aa: CASTDREGQPQHF
v_gene: TRBV7-9; d_gene: -; abundance: many; j_gene: TRBJ2-5; CDR3nt: TGTGCCAGCAGCCCGATCCTGTTATACGCTACCCAAGAGACCCAGTACTTC; CDR3aa: CASSPILLYATQETQYF
v_gene: TRBV19; d_gene: TRBD1; abundance: many; j_gene: TRBJ2-1; CDR3nt: TGTGCCAGTAGCGGACAGGGGGGGGAGCAGTTCTTC; CDR3aa: CASSGQGGEQFF
v_gene: TRBV6-5; d_gene: TRBD1; abundance: many; j_gene: TRBJ1-2; CDR3nt: TGTGCCAGCAGTTACCCGACAGGGGGCGATGGCTACACCTTC; CDR3aa: CASSYPTGGDGYTF
v_gene: TRBV11-3; d_gene: -; abundance: many; j_gene: TRBJ2-3; CDR3nt: TGTGCCAGCAGCTCAACCCTCCTTTCGGCCAGCACAGATACGCAGTATTTT; CDR3aa: CASSSTLLSASTDTQYF
v_gene: TRBV3-1; d_gene: -; abundance: many; j_gene: TRBJ1-4; CDR3nt: TGTGCCAGCAGCCAACGGGGTAGTGAAAAACTGTTTTTT; CDR3aa: CASSQRGSEKLFF
v_gene: TRBV20-1; d_gene: -; abundance: -; j_gene: TRBJ1-3; CDR3nt: TGCAGTGCAAGGGGCGGGACATCACTCGGAAACACCATATATTTT; CDR3aa: CSARGGTSLGNTIYF
v_gene: TRBV7-9; d_gene: -; abundance: many; j_gene: TRBJ1-6; CDR3nt: TGTGCCAGCAGCTTAGCCCAGGGAGTCGGGAATTCACCCCTCCACTTT; CDR3aa: CASSLAQGVGNSPLHF
v_gene: TRBV30; d_gene: -; abundance: many; j_gene: TRBJ1-1; CDR3nt: TGTGCCTGGAGTGTGGCTGGGAGGGACACTGAAGCTTTCTTT; CDR3aa: CAWSVAGRDTEAFF
v_gene: TRBV6-5; d_gene: -; abundance: many; j_gene: TRBJ2-7; CDR3nt: TGTGCCAGCAGTACTCGGGTCGATTCCTACGAGCAGTACTTC; CDR3aa: CASSTRVDSYEQYF
v_gene: TRBV28; d_gene: -; abundance: -; j_gene: TRBJ1-2; CDR3nt: TGTGCCAGCAGGACTCCCTTGGGGCAGGGGAAGAGAAGTGGCTACACCTTC; CDR3aa: CASRTPLGQGKRSGYTF
v_gene: TRBV4-2; d_gene: TRBD2; abundance: -; j_gene: TRBJ2-2; CDR3nt: TGTGCCAGCAGCCCGATGGGACTAGCTGGAGGCGGGACCGGGGAGCTGTTTTTT; CDR3aa: CASSPMGLAGGGTGELFF
v_gene: TRBV19; d_gene: TRBD1; abundance: -; j_gene: TRBJ1-2; CDR3nt: TGTGCCAGTAGTATAGATCATAGGACAGGAAATGGCTACACCTTC; CDR3aa: CASSIDHRTGNGYTF
v_gene: TRBV6-5; d_gene: -; abundance: many; j_gene: TRBJ2-7; CDR3nt: TGTGCCAGCAGTTACTCAACGGGTGCGTACGAGCAGTACTTC; CDR3aa: CASSYSTGAYEQYF
v_gene: TRBV4-1; d_gene: -; abundance: many; j_gene: TRBJ1-1; CDR3nt: TGCGCCAGCAGGGACAGCGGGAACACTGAAGCTTTCTTT; CDR3aa: CASRDSGNTEAFF
v_gene: TRBV5-1; d_gene: TRBD2; abundance: many; j_gene: TRBJ2-7; CDR3nt: TGCGCCAGCAGCTTGGTGGCGGGGGGCGGTTACGAGCAGTACTTC; CDR3aa: CASSLVAGGGYEQYF
v_gene: TRBV6-5; d_gene: -; abundance: few; j_gene: TRBJ1-2; CDR3nt: TGTGCCAGCAGTTACTCCATTACAGCAGTATATGGCTACAACTTC; CDR3aa: CASSYSITAVYGYNF
v_gene: TRBV5-4; d_gene: TRBD1; abundance: many; j_gene: TRBJ2-2; CDR3nt: TGTGCCAGCAGCTTGGATCTGACAGGGGTTGCGAACACCGGGGAGCTGTTTTTT; CDR3aa: CASSLDLTGVANTGELFF
v_gene: TRBV13; d_gene: -; abundance: many; j_gene: TRBJ1-4; CDR3nt: TGTGCCAGCACCTATAGGGGCGGAGGTAATGAAAAACTGTTTTTT; CDR3aa: CASTYRGGGNEKLFF
v_gene: TRBV6-5; d_gene: -; abundance: few; j_gene: TRBJ2-5; CDR3nt: TGTGCCAGCAGTTTCGGGATGGACCCAGAGACCCAGTACTTC; CDR3aa: CASSFGMDPETQYF
v_gene: TRBV18; d_gene: -; abundance: many; j_gene: TRBJ2-1; CDR3nt: TGTGCCAGCTCACCCCCAGCGGGCGGAAATGAGCAGTTCTTC; CDR3aa: CASSPPAGGNEQFF
v_gene: TRBV20-1; d_gene: TRBD1; abundance: many; j_gene: TRBJ2-7; CDR3nt: TGCAGTGCTACCGGGACAGGGGTGGGGCAGTACTTC; CDR3aa: CSATGTGVGQYF
v_gene: TRBV6-1; d_gene: -; abundance: many; j_gene: TRBJ1-2; CDR3nt: TGTGCCACCTGGGACACCGCCCGAGATGGCTACACCTTC; CDR3aa: CATWDTARDGYTF
v_gene: TRBV27; d_gene: TRBD1; abundance: few; j_gene: TRBJ2-2; CDR3nt: TGTGCCAGCAGTTTAGGGACAGGGTGCACCGGGGAGCTGTTCTTT; CDR3aa: CASSLGTGCTGELFF
v_gene: TRBV5-8; d_gene: -; abundance: many; j_gene: TRBJ1-6; CDR3nt: TGTGCCAGCAGCTTTGGAAGCTATAATTCACCCCTCCACTTT; CDR3aa: CASSFGSYNSPLHF
v_gene: TRBV6-2/TRBV6-3; d_gene: -; abundance: medium-sized; j_gene: TRBJ2-6; CDR3nt: TGTGCCAGCAGTGAACGGAACTCTGGGGCCAACGTCCTGACTTTC; CDR3aa: CASSERNSGANVLTF
v_gene: TRBV5-5; d_gene: TRBD1; abundance: many; j_gene: TRBJ2-3; CDR3nt: TGTGCCAGCAGCTTTATGGGACAGGGGGCAGATACGCAGTATTTT; CDR3aa: CASSFMGQGADTQYF
v_gene: TRBV7-8; d_gene: -; abundance: many; j_gene: TRBJ2-3; CDR3nt: TGTGCCAGCAGTCAGGGTGGCACAGATACGCAGTATTTT; CDR3aa: CASSQGGTDTQYF
v_gene: TRBV12-3/TRBV12-4; d_gene: TRBD2; abundance: -; j_gene: TRBJ2-5; CDR3nt: TGTGCCAGCAGTCCCGGGACTACCCAAGAGACCCAGTACTTC; CDR3aa: CASSPGTTQETQYF
v_gene: TRBV4-1; d_gene: -; abundance: -; j_gene: TRBJ1-1; CDR3nt: TGCGCCAGCAGCCAACGGGGAGACACTGAAGCTTTCTTT; CDR3aa: CASSQRGDTEAFF
v_gene: TRBV28; d_gene: -; abundance: many; j_gene: TRBJ1-2; CDR3nt: TGTGCCAGCACTCTAGTAGGGGGATCGTTCGGCTACACCTTC; CDR3aa: CASTLVGGSFGYTF
v_gene: TRBV28; d_gene: TRBD1; abundance: few; j_gene: TRBJ2-6; CDR3nt: TGTTCCACAAAAGGACAGGGACCTTCTGGTGCCAACGTCCTGACTTTC; CDR3aa: CSTKGQGPSGANVLTF
v_gene: TRBV12-3/TRBV12-4; d_gene: TRBD2; abundance: many; j_gene: TRBJ2-1; CDR3nt: TGTGCCAGCAGTTTTTGGGCGGGAGGGGGCTACAATGAGCAGTTCTTC; CDR3aa: CASSFWAGGGYNEQFF
v_gene: TRBV4-2; d_gene: -; abundance: many; j_gene: TRBJ2-5; CDR3nt: TGTGCCAGCAGCCAAGTCGCCGGGCAAGAGACCCAGTACTTC; CDR3aa: CASSQVAGQETQYF
v_gene: TRBV2; d_gene: TRBD1; abundance: many; j_gene: TRBJ2-3; CDR3nt: TGTGCCAGCCTAAGGGACAGCCCTCTCACAGATACGCAGTATTTT; CDR3aa: CASLRDSPLTDTQYF
v_gene: TRBV9; d_gene: -; abundance: many; j_gene: TRBJ2-1; CDR3nt: TGTGCCAGCAGCGAAGTAATCGCCCCAAACAATGAGCAGTTCTTC; CDR3aa: CASSEVIAPNNEQFF
v_gene: TRBV9; d_gene: TRBD2; abundance: many; j_gene: TRBJ2-1; CDR3nt: TGTGCCAGCAGCGTAGATTCTCGGACTAGCGGATTCGTAAGCAATGAGCAGTTCTTC; CDR3aa: CASSVDSRTSGFVSNEQFF